Following are 30 T cell receptor beta chains from one sample sequenced in a study of CD8+ T cells in alopecia areata. The authors sorted pooled cutaneous lymph node cells using CD4, CD8alpha, NKG2D, NKG2ACE and other markers. Sequencing templates came from extracted RNA that was reverse transcribed into cDNA. Clones were read by immunoSEQ multiplex PCR, and TCRdb kept only the in-frame ones, dropping some. The record shows over 250,000 clones for this sample, with no singletons present. The sequencing sample was made of CD4+ T cells sorted from a lymph node. These receptors originate from a C3H/HeJ mouse with alopecia areata. The mice in this strain carry MHC haplotype H2-k.

This clone was seen a few times. The germline and genes are mouse ones. The CDR3 goes on 4 residues after the read ends, and that part is filled in from the germline J gene. The sample has other DNA sequences that encode this CDR3 too. The V call is TRBV1, the J call TRBJ2-4; 12 bases agree with TRBD2. CDR3 size: 15 residues. Germline V CDR1 and CDR2: NSQYPW, LRSPGD (reference sequence). The covered CDR3 bases are TGCACCTGCAGTGCGGACTGGGGGGGAAGGAAC. Its protein product is CTCSADWGGRN. The whole CDR3 is CTCSADWGGRNTLYF.

Concerning this clone itself: Gene names refer to mouse genes. The DNA ends 4 residues before the CDR3 does, and the rest of the CDR3 is filled in from the germline J gene. The V gene is TRBV13-1, the J gene TRBJ2-3; TRBD2 agrees at 9 bases. Trimming at V came to 1 base and at J to 0 bases, leaving 3 bases not matched to a gene. The CDR3 is made up of 16 amino acids. CDR1 is NSHNY, CDR2 SYGAGN, per germline. The covered CDR3 bases are TGTGCCAGCAGTGATAACCTGGGGGGGAGTGCAGAA. This codes for CASSDNLGGSAE. The entire CDR3 is CASSDNLGGSAETLYF.

Note on this clone: Mouse names are used for the genes. The read ends 4 residues early relative to the CDR3; the germline J gene fills the gap. The V call is TRBV13-3, the J call TRBJ1-1; 8 bases agree with TRBD1. Trimming removed 4 bases from V and 0 bases from J; junction bases left unmatched: 2. Germline V gene sequence: CDR1 NNHDY, CDR2 SYVADS. There are 14 residues in the CDR3. CDR3 protein: CASSLDRENTEVFF. The DNA read from the CDR3 is TGTGCCAGCAGTCTGGACAGGGAGAACACA.

This clone was seen more than once but under ten times. Mouse germline and gene names are used. The read finishes 4 residues shy of the CDR3 end, and the germline J gene is used to complete it. The J gene is TRBJ1-1, the V gene TRBV13-3; maybe TRBD1 (6 bases). The CDR3 is made up of 12 amino acids. The V gene's germline CDR1 is NNHDY and CDR2 SYVADS. CDR3 DNA, as far as it was read: TGTGCCAGCAGTGAGCAGGGGCGA. Translated, it gives CASSEQGR. The whole CDR3 sequence reads CASSEQGREVFF.

As to this clone: All gene names here are mouse names. The CDR3 reads CASSDDNRFQDTQYF. Incomplete CDR3 DNA: TGTGCCAGCAGTGATGACAACAGGTTCCAAGAC. This chain links TRBV13-1 with TRBJ2-5; possibly TRBD1 for D (5 bases). The read terminates 4 residues ahead of where the CDR3 ends, so the germline J gene completes it. CDR1 NSHNY and CDR2 SYGAGN come from the germline V gene. This CDR3 is built from 15 residues. The ends were cut back, 0 bases at V and 2 bases at J, with 10 bases in the middle.

Comment on this clone: Germline and genes: mouse. The sequence runs out 4 residues before the end of the CDR3; the remainder is reconstructed from the germline J gene. Other DNA sequences from this sample encode an identical CDR3 as well. The chain carries TRBV19 and TRBJ2-7, with 10 bases fitting TRBD1. The CDR3 extends over 12 amino acids. The germline V gene has CDR1 FNHDT and CDR2 SITEND (reference sequence). The CDR3 here is CASSGTGDEQYF. Incomplete CDR3 DNA: TGTGCCAGCAGCGGGACAGGGGAT.

This clone was recorded a few times. Gene names and germline refer to mouse. The read halts 4 residues ahead of the CDR3 end, with the missing end drawn from the germline J gene. Different DNA sequences within this sample yield the same CDR3. The chain carries TRBV13-3 and TRBJ1-2, with D perhaps TRBD1 (6 bases). Between the trimmed V and J ends, which lost 2 bases and 3 bases, there was a span of 11 bases. Germline V gives CDR1 NNHDY, CDR2 SYVADS. The CDR3 extends over 14 amino acids. CDR3 bases read: TGTGCCAGCAGTGAAGGGGGAGGGGACTCC. This codes for CASSEGGGDS. The CDR3 in full is CASSEGGGDSDYTF.

A remark on this clone: The genes and germline here are from mouse. The sequenced fragment ends 4 residues before the CDR3 boundary, so the rest is inferred from the germline J gene. Other DNA sequences within the sample encode an identical CDR3. The chain is built from TRBV1 and TRBJ2-7; D might be TRBD1 (6 bases). The V and J ends lost 1 base and 3 bases respectively, with 10 bases between them. Germline-derived CDR1 and CDR2 are NSQYPW and LRSPGD (reference sequence). The CDR3 totals 14 residues. The CDR3 DNA, read in part, is TGCACCTGCAGTGCAGCCAGGGACAACTAT. Translation gives CTCSAARDNY. The entire CDR3 reads CTCSAARDNYEQYF. The whole variable domain, remainder taken from reference TRBV1 and TRBJ2-7, is VTLLEQNPRWRLVPRGQAVNLRCILKNSQYPWMSWYQQDLQKQLQWLFTLRSPGDKEVKSLPGADYLATRVTDTELRLQVANMSQGRTLYCTCSAARDNYEQYFGPGTRLTVL.

This clone appeared a few times. The gene names here belong to mouse. The read terminates 4 residues ahead of where the CDR3 ends, so the germline J gene completes it. This sample also contains other DNA sequences that code for the same CDR3. V is TRBV19 and J is TRBJ2-3, with a weak D call TRBD2 (5 bases). The CDR3 has 14 amino acids. The germline V gene encodes CDR1 FNHDT and CDR2 SITEND (reference sequence). V shed 2 bases and J shed 0 bases, with 7 bases lying between them. CDR3 DNA, as far as it was read: TGTGCCAGCAGTATTCGGACTAGTGCAGAA. This translates into CASSIRTSAE. Given in full, the CDR3 is CASSIRTSAETLYF.

Note on this clone: The gene names here belong to mouse. The read falls 4 residues short of the CDR3 end, and the missing part is taken from the germline J gene. This chain connects TRBV13-3 to TRBJ2-3; 9 bases match TRBD1. There are 15 residues in the CDR3. Losses at the gene ends were 2 bases for V and 1 base for J; bases not matched to a gene: 2. CDR1 and CDR2 (germline): NNHDY, SYVADS. CDR3 sequence reads: CASSERDRGAETLYF. CDR3 DNA (partial): TGTGCCAGCAGTGAGCGGGACAGGGGTGCAGAA.

In the case of this clone: These gene names are mouse names. CDR3 protein: CASSRDAGYEQYF. The part of the CDR3 DNA that was read is TGTGCTAGCAGTAGAGACGCAGGGTAT. The V call is TRBV17, the J call TRBJ2-7, with a possible D match to TRBD1 (5 bases). The observed sequence ends 4 residues before the CDR3 terminus, with the missing tail filled in from the germline J gene. In germline, CDR1 is MNHDT, CDR2 YYDKIL. CDR3 size: 13 residues.

This clone was counted only a few times. Genes and germline are mouse. The CDR3 goes on 4 residues after the read ends, and that part is filled in from the germline J gene. The chain employs TRBV5 and TRBJ1-1; 7 bases agree with TRBD1. CDR1 is LGHNA, CDR2 YNLKQL, per germline (reference sequence). The CDR3 consists of 14 residues. The junction had 3 bases not matched to a gene; V was cut back by 4 bases and J by 1 base. The CDR3 DNA, read in part, is TGTGCCAGCAGCCCCCGGACAGGGAACACA. Amino acids: CASSPRTGNT. The full CDR3 sequence reads CASSPRTGNTEVFF.

On this clone itself: The gene names here belong to mouse. From the germline J gene comes the end of the CDR3, since the read stops 4 residues before it. The V gene is TRBV31, the J gene TRBJ1-2, with TRBD1 as a possible D gene (6 bases). Trimming stripped 0 bases from V and 4 bases from J, with 12 bases between. Germline values: CDR1 GKSSPN, CDR2 SITVG. This CDR3 has 14 residues. CDR3 DNA (partial): TGTGCCTGGAGTCTCACAGGGAGGGCCTCC. This sequence encodes CAWSLTGRAS. The entire CDR3 reads CAWSLTGRASDYTF.

Notes on this clone: Mouse gene names apply. The CDR3 extends 4 residues past the end of the read, so its final part is completed from the germline J gene. The rearrangement joins TRBV19 to TRBJ2-1, with 7 bases that match TRBD1. CDR3 length equals 13 residues. Germline V gives CDR1 FNHDT, CDR2 SITEND (reference sequence). The chain's CDR3 is CASSRQGGAEQFF. The DNA read from the CDR3 is TGTGCCAGCAGTAGACAGGGTGGGGCT.

This clone was counted between two and nine times. The genes are named according to mouse. The sequenced fragment ends 4 residues before the CDR3 boundary, so the rest is inferred from the germline J gene. The rearrangement links TRBV1 to TRBJ2-5, with 7 bases aligning to TRBD1. CDR1 and CDR2 (germline): NSQYPW, LRSPGD (reference sequence). CDR3 size: 14 residues. CDR3 bases read: TGCACCTGCAGTCCCGGGACAGAGGGGGAC. It is translated as CTCSPGTEGD. The CDR3 in its entirety is CTCSPGTEGDTQYF.

Ten or more counts support this clone. These gene names are mouse names. The covered CDR3 bases are TGTGCCAGCAGGGGGACTGGGGGGAGCACCGGG. Its protein product is CASRGTGGSTG. The CDR3, in full, reads CASRGTGGSTGQLYF. The chain combines TRBV13-1 with TRBJ2-2; the match to TRBD2 covers 12 bases. The missing CDR3 end, 4 residues past where the read stops, is filled in from the germline J gene. Germline V gene data show CDR1 as NSHNY and CDR2 as SYGAGN. J gave up 4 bases and V 5 bases, and 3 bases lay outside the gene matches. This CDR3 contains 15 residues.

Only a few counts were recorded for this clone. Gene names refer to mouse genes. The DNA ends 4 residues before the CDR3 does, and the rest of the CDR3 is filled in from the germline J gene. Additional DNA sequences in this sample encode the identical CDR3. This chain connects TRBV1 to TRBJ1-2; 8 bases fit TRBD1. Germline lookup yields CDR1 NSQYPW and CDR2 LRSPGD (reference sequence). This CDR3 region has 12 residues. This chain's CDR3 is CTCSATGGDYTF. The sequenced CDR3 bases are TGCACCTGCAGTGCTACAGGGGGC.

This clone has only a few counts. These gene names are mouse names. The CDR3 extends 4 residues past the end of the read, so its final part is completed from the germline J gene. Other nucleotide sequences in the sample specify the same CDR3. This rearrangement joins TRBV31 to TRBJ2-3; D possibly corresponds to TRBD1 (6 bases). This CDR3 is built from 12 residues. Trimming left V 3 bases short and J 4 bases short, with 8 bases between. Germline V gene sequence: CDR1 GKSSPN, CDR2 SITVG. CDR3 DNA (partial): TGTGCCTGGAGCGGGACAACAGAA. Its protein is CAWSGTTE. The entire CDR3 reads CAWSGTTETLYF.

This clone was seen many times. Genes here carry mouse names. The read comes to an end 4 residues before the CDR3 does, leaving the germline J gene to fill in the end. The chain combines TRBV13-1 with TRBJ2-3; 8 bases are shared with TRBD1. The CDR3 spans 15 residues. Trimming took 5 bases from V and 0 from J; bases not matched to a gene: 5. Germline CDR1 NSHNY, CDR2 SYGAGN. The CDR3 here is CASRPDRGSAETLYF. Incomplete CDR3 DNA: TGTGCCAGCAGACCCGACAGGGGTAGTGCAGAA.

In this sample, this clone turned up a few times. Gene names are the mouse ones. The CDR3 is cut off 4 residues early in the read; its end comes from the germline J gene. The chain employs TRBV13-1 and TRBJ2-3, with 12 bases matching TRBD2. The CDR3 length is 18 residues. V gave up 3 bases and J gave up 0 bases; unmatched junction bases: 8. The germline V gene has CDR1 NSHNY and CDR2 SYGAGN. The DNA read from the CDR3 is TGTGCCAGCAGTGCCCTCGGACTGGGGGGGACTAGTGCAGAA. This sequence encodes CASSALGLGGTSAE. The CDR3 in full is CASSALGLGGTSAETLYF.

With regard to this clone: Gene labels here are mouse ones. Read coverage stops 4 residues before the CDR3 terminus; the germline J gene supplies the remainder. J is TRBJ2-2 and V is TRBV15; D may be TRBD1 (7 bases). The CDR3 is made up of 14 amino acids. V lost 8 bases and J 0 bases, leaving 10 bases between the germline ends. Germline V gene data show CDR1 as SGHND and CDR2 as FRSKSL. This CDR3 is CASPRGANTGQLYF. The sequenced part of the CDR3 DNA is TGTGCCAGCCCCAGGGGGGCAAACACCGGG.

On this clone itself: Gene names refer to mouse genes. The read falls 4 residues short of the CDR3 end, and the missing part is taken from the germline J gene. This chain joins TRBV31 and TRBJ1-1; the D is unclear. This CDR3 has 14 amino acids. Germline CDR1 and CDR2: GKSSPN and SITVG. Trimming took 0 bases from V and 0 from J, leaving 8 bases between them. The chain's CDR3 is CAWSLRQANTEVFF. The part of the CDR3 DNA that was read is TGTGCCTGGAGTCTCCGGCAGGCAAACACA.

Points on this clone: Gene labels here are mouse ones. Coverage ceases 4 residues before the CDR3 finishes, and the germline J gene fills in the end. The genes are TRBV19 and TRBJ2-5, with 7 bases identical to TRBD1. The V gene's germline CDR1 is FNHDT and CDR2 SITEND (reference sequence). The CDR3 covers 13 residues. The sequenced CDR3 bases are TGTGCCAGCAGCGACAGGGAGGGGGAC. Protein sequence: CASSDREGD. The entire CDR3 protein reads CASSDREGDTQYF.

On this clone: Genes here carry mouse names. The DNA ends 4 residues before the CDR3 does, and the rest of the CDR3 is filled in from the germline J gene. This sample includes further DNA sequences coding for the same CDR3. The chain employs TRBV17 and TRBJ2-5, with 9 bases that match TRBD2. The CDR3 is made up of 16 amino acids. Germline V gene data show CDR1 as MNHDT and CDR2 as YYDKIL. V gave up 2 bases and J gave up 0 bases; unmatched junction bases: 3. CDR3 bases read: TGTGCTAGCAGTAGACGACTGGGGGTTAACCAAGAC. Its protein product is CASSRRLGVNQD. In full, the CDR3 reads CASSRRLGVNQDTQYF.

As to this clone: Mouse gene names apply. The CDR3 is cut off 4 residues early in the read; its end comes from the germline J gene. The J gene is TRBJ2-7, the V gene TRBV12-1; no clear D. The CDR3 spans 12 residues. CDR1 and CDR2 (germline): SGHSN, HYEKVE. The sequenced part of the CDR3 DNA is TGTGCCAGCTCTCTCGTCAGATAT. Residues: CASSLVRY. From start to end, the CDR3 is CASSLVRYEQYF.

As for this clone: Gene names denote mouse genes. The read ends 4 residues shy of where the CDR3 ends; the end is completed using the germline J gene. V and J are TRBV13-1 and TRBJ2-2; 9 bases fit TRBD1. The V gene's germline CDR1 is NSHNY and CDR2 SYGAGN. Trimming cost V 4 bases and J 4 bases; bases outside gene matches: 2. This CDR3 has 14 amino acids. This CDR3 is CASSLQGATGQLYF. The CDR3 DNA, read in part, is TGTGCCAGCAGTCTACAGGGGGCCACCGGG.

A remark on this clone: Gene names are the mouse ones. Read sequence stops 4 residues before the CDR3 end, and the germline J gene provides the missing end. The V gene is TRBV13-3, the J gene TRBJ2-4, with D possibly matching TRBD1 (6 bases). Trimming stripped 1 base from V and 0 bases from J, with 9 bases between. Germline CDR1 NNHDY, CDR2 SYVADS. The CDR3 totals 15 residues. CDR3 in amino acids: CASSDPGASQNTLYF. CDR3 bases read: TGTGCCAGCAGTGATCCAGGGGCTAGTCAAAAC.

This clone was detected a few times. Gene names follow the mouse nomenclature. The read ends 4 residues shy of where the CDR3 ends; the end is completed using the germline J gene. The genes are TRBV13-2 and TRBJ2-1; 9 bases are a match to TRBD1. CDR3 length: 14 residues. Germline V gene lookup returns CDR1 NNHNN and CDR2 SYGAGS (reference sequence). The CDR3 DNA, read in part, is TGTGCCAGCGGCCTCGGGACAGGGAGGGCT. It is translated as CASGLGTGRA. The full CDR3 is CASGLGTGRAEQFF.

In the case of this clone: The listed genes are named as in mouse. The read finishes 4 residues shy of the CDR3 end, and the germline J gene is used to complete it. Other DNA sequences within the sample encode an identical CDR3. The chain recombines TRBV13-1 with TRBJ2-2, with a weak D call TRBD2 (5 bases). V was trimmed by 0 bases and J by 2 bases, leaving 8 bases between them. Germline assignment: CDR1 NSHNY and CDR2 SYGAGN. The CDR3 is 15 amino acids. The part of the CDR3 DNA that was read is TGTGCCAGCAGTGATGCACCTGGGAACACCGGG. Protein sequence: CASSDAPGNTG. The full-length CDR3 reads as CASSDAPGNTGQLYF.

Note on this clone: Genes and germline come from the mouse. The sequence runs out 4 residues before the end of the CDR3; the remainder is reconstructed from the germline J gene. The chain carries TRBV19 and TRBJ1-1; the D gene is possibly TRBD1 (5 bases). In germline, CDR1 is FNHDT, CDR2 SITEND (reference sequence). The CDR3 sequence is 15 residues long. The CDR3 DNA, read in part, is TGTGCCAGCAGTACCCCGGGACTGGGGGGGAGA. This translates into CASSTPGLGGR. Given in full, the CDR3 is CASSTPGLGGREVFF.